These 27 T cell receptor beta chains originate from one sample sequenced in a study of CD8 T cells in Susac syndrome. The RNA, roughly 0.5 to 1 ug, was put through reverse transcription using random hexamers. Each CDR3 protein is one row after TCRdb ran MiXCR on the immunoSEQ multiplex PCR reads. The data hold about 130,000 distinct CDR3 sequences, with approximately 94% observed a single time. Sequencing used CD4+ T cells from PBMCs. Source of these receptors: a human donor with multiple sclerosis.

V gene TRBV10-1 combines with J gene TRBJ2-1; the D gene could be TRBD1 or TRBD2 (6 bases each). With 0 bases removed from V and 2 bases from J, the gap between germline ends came to 11 bases. The CDR3 is made up of 16 amino acids. The V gene's germline CDR1 is WNHNN and CDR2 SYGVQD (reference sequence). CDR3 in amino acids: CASSESTGAPYNEQFF. The CDR3 bases are TGCGCCAGCAGTGAGTCGACGGGGGCACCCTACAATGAGCAGTTCTTC.

A single count supports this clonotype. J is TRBJ2-3 and V is TRBV30; either TRBD1 or TRBD2 may supply D (5 bases each). The CDR3 loop spans 13 amino acids. CDR1 is GTSNPN, CDR2 SVGIG, per germline (reference sequence). Trimming took off 4 bases at V and 6 bases at J, with 14 bases between the two ends. Here the CDR3 DNA reads TGTGCCTGGACAGGGTTGGGACGGGATACGCAGTATTTT. Residues: CAWTGLGRDTQYF.

The chain is built from TRBV12-5 and TRBJ2-1, with D possibly matching TRBD1 (5 bases). CDR3 size: 16 residues. The V end was cut by 0 bases, the J end by 4 bases, with 13 bases between. In germline, CDR1 is LGHNT, CDR2 FRNRAP. The CDR3, as DNA: TGTGCTAGTGGTTTGGTAAACCTGGGGCCTTACAATGAGCAGTTCTTC. This encodes CASGLVNLGPYNEQFF.

V usage is TRBV18 and J usage is TRBJ1-4; 8 nucleotides match TRBD1. The CDR3 extends over 15 amino acids. V trimming: 5 bases; J trimming: 8 bases; junction bases outside the gene matches: 10. Germline CDR1 and CDR2: KGHSH and LQKENI. CDR3 residues: CASSSPGQAGEKLFF. The DNA of the CDR3 is TGTGCCAGCTCATCGCCGGGACAGGCGGGGGAAAAACTGTTTTTT.

The V gene is TRBV5-1, the J gene TRBJ1-1; no reliable D call. This CDR3 contains 12 residues. The V gene's germline CDR1 is SGHRS and CDR2 YFSETQ. Trimming took off 0 bases at V and 4 bases at J, with 4 bases between the two ends. This CDR3 reads CASSLEATEAFF. The CDR3 region has the DNA TGCGCCAGCAGCTTGGAGGCCACTGAAGCTTTCTTT.

The chain joins TRBV20-1 to TRBJ2-5, with TRBD2 matching over 13 bases. V dropped 6 bases and J dropped 5; count of bases not matched to a gene: 6. CDR1 and CDR2 from the germline V gene are DFQATT and SNEGSKA (reference sequence). The CDR3 length is 14 residues. The chain's CDR3 is CSATSGGAGETQYF. The CDR3 region has the DNA TGCAGTGCCACTAGCGGGGGGGCTGGGGAGACCCAGTACTTC.

The chain recombines TRBV6-6 with TRBJ1-1; a weak D match, TRBD1 (6 bases). The CDR3 totals 14 residues. Trimming cost V 4 bases and J 2 bases, with 11 bases left between them. Germline V gene sequence: CDR1 MNHNY, CDR2 SVGAGI (reference sequence). The CDR3 sequence: CASSFSDRNTEAFF. CDR3 nucleotide sequence: TGTGCCAGCAGTTTCTCGGACAGAAACACTGAAGCTTTCTTT.

This chain joins TRBV2 and TRBJ2-5; 14 positions match TRBD2. Looked up from germline, CDR1 is SNHLY and CDR2 is FYNNEI. V shed 2 bases, J shed 5 bases, and the junction held 10 bases outside the gene matches. This CDR3 has 18 residues. The CDR3 coding sequence is TGTGCCAGCAGTGAACTCACGCCGGGACTAGCGGGGGAGGAGACCCAGTACTTC. It codes for CASSELTPGLAGEETQYF.

The J gene is TRBJ1-1, the V gene TRBV15, with D possibly TRBD1 on 5 matching bases. V shed 0 bases and J shed 10 bases, with 18 bases lying between them. The CDR3 is 15 amino acids. CDR1 and CDR2 from the germline V gene are LNHNV and YYDKDF (reference sequence). CDR3 in amino acids: CATSRDGGGAAAAFF. The CDR3 DNA is TGTGCCACCAGCAGAGATGGAGGCGGGGCAGCGGCAGCTTTCTTT.

This sequence joins TRBV7-9 and TRBJ1-2; maybe TRBD1 (6 bases). Germline CDR1 SEHNR, CDR2 FQNEAQ (reference sequence). V was cut by 1 base and J by 0 bases, with 9 bases left in between. The CDR3 is 15 residues long. CDR3 in amino acids: CASSLVDSPNYGYTF. The CDR3 nucleotides are TGTGCCAGCAGCTTAGTGGACAGCCCTAACTATGGCTACACCTTC.

The chain links TRBV6-2 or TRBV6-3 to TRBJ2-5; TRBD1 might be the D (5 bases). Germline CDR1 is MNHEY and CDR2 is SVGEGT. CDR3 size: 16 residues. Trimming stripped 2 bases from V and 0 bases from J, with 13 bases between. The CDR3 protein is CASSYGRGANQETQYF. In DNA, the CDR3 is TGTGCCAGCAGTTACGGTAGGGGCGCGAACCAAGAGACCCAGTACTTC.

The chain has TRBV10-3 and TRBJ1-1; D may be TRBD1 (6 bases). V lost 4 bases, J lost 1 base, and 19 bases lay in between. CDR1 is ENHRY and CDR2 is SYGVKD in the germline V gene. This CDR3 region has 17 residues. The CDR3 spells CAISGGGRTTSNTEAFF. The DNA of the CDR3 is TGTGCCATCAGTGGTGGGGGGCGCACTACTTCGAACACTGAAGCTTTCTTT.

V usage is TRBV4-2 and J usage is TRBJ2-1; D not resolved. The CDR3 has 15 residues. Germline values: CDR1 LGHNA, CDR2 YNFKEQ. The V and J ends lost 4 bases and 0 bases respectively, with 10 bases between them. The CDR3: CASSRREASYNEQFF. The CDR3 DNA sequence: TGTGCCAGCAGCCGGCGCGAGGCCTCCTACAATGAGCAGTTCTTC.

The V gene is TRBV5-1, the J gene TRBJ1-2, with 8 bases that match TRBD1. The germline V gene encodes CDR1 SGHRS and CDR2 YFSETQ. This CDR3 region has 15 residues. The trim removed 3 bases at V and 1 base at J, leaving 5 bases unmatched. The CDR3 region has the DNA TGCGCCAGCAGCTCTCGGACAGGGAATAACTATGGCTACACCTTC. This encodes CASSSRTGNNYGYTF.

V is TRBV3-1 and J is TRBJ1-1; D is perhaps TRBD1 (5 bases). Germline CDR1 is LGHDT and CDR2 is YNNKEL (reference sequence). V lost 6 bases and J lost 5, with 13 bases in between. There are 13 residues in the CDR3. The CDR3 spells CASRPRGGTEAFF. CDR3 nucleotide sequence: TGTGCCAGCAGGCCGCGGGGGGGAACTGAAGCTTTCTTT.

CDR3 loop: CASSGLPNTGELFF. As DNA, the CDR3 is TGTGCCAGTAGCGGACTACCTAACACCGGGGAGCTGTTTTTT. The rearrangement joins TRBV19 to TRBJ2-2, with D perhaps TRBD2 (6 bases). The V gene lost 6 bases and the J gene lost 2 bases, with 10 bases spanning the gap. There are 14 residues in the CDR3. Germline CDR1 reads LNHDA; CDR2 reads SQIVND (reference sequence).

This sequence joins TRBV30 and TRBJ2-7; D is possibly TRBD1 (6 bases). This CDR3 has 13 residues. With 2 bases removed from V and 3 bases from J, the gap between germline ends came to 11 bases. Germline V gene lookup returns CDR1 GTSNPN and CDR2 SVGIG (reference sequence). The CDR3 nucleotides are TGTGCCTGGAGTCGGACAGTCAGCTACGAGCAGTACTTC. It specifies CAWSRTVSYEQYF.

The CDR3 loop reads CASSQGAVYEQYF. The CDR3 DNA is TGTGCCAGCAGCCAGGGGGCAGTCTACGAGCAGTACTTC. The chain combines TRBV2 with TRBJ2-7; TRBD1 aligns across 8 bases. The CDR3 is made up of 13 amino acids. After removal of 6 bases from V and 3 bases from J, the junction contained 4 bases not matched to a gene. Germline V gives CDR1 SNHLY, CDR2 FYNNEI.

This chain joins TRBV30 and TRBJ2-5; the D is unclear. Germline V gene sequence: CDR1 GTSNPN, CDR2 SVGIG (reference sequence). V shed 0 bases and J shed 3 bases, with 8 bases lying between them. The CDR3 covers 13 residues. CDR3 protein: CAWSVGWEETQYF. CDR3 nucleotide sequence: TGTGCCTGGAGTGTGGGTTGGGAAGAGACCCAGTACTTC.

The chain carries TRBV29-1 and TRBJ1-4; TRBD1 is a possible D gene (6 bases). Germline CDR1 is SQVTM and CDR2 is ANQGSEA. The CDR3 contains 13 residues. Trimming cost V 7 bases and J 5 bases, with 14 bases left between them. The CDR3 DNA sequence: TGCAGCGCCGTTACAGGGCCGAATGAAAAACTGTTTTTT. Translation gives CSAVTGPNEKLFF.

V gene TRBV20-1 combines with J gene TRBJ2-1; the D gene could be TRBD1 or TRBD2 (5 bases each). This CDR3 comprises 15 residues. Trimming removed 4 bases at V and 1 base at J, with 14 bases between. Germline lookup yields CDR1 DFQATT and CDR2 SNEGSKA (reference sequence). CDR3 sequence (DNA): TGCAGTGCTACCCACATGAGGGGATCCTACAATGAGCAGTTCTTC. Amino acid sequence: CSATHMRGSYNEQFF.

V is TRBV5-1 and J is TRBJ1-2; TRBD1 is a possible D gene (5 bases). Germline CDR1 SGHRS, CDR2 YFSETQ. The CDR3 is 15 residues long. Trimming stripped 4 bases from V and 3 bases from J, with 16 bases between. CDR3 sequence: CASSPVGGEHYGYTF. In DNA, the CDR3 is TGCGCCAGCAGCCCAGTCGGAGGGGAACACTATGGCTACACCTTC.

This chain links TRBV20-1 with TRBJ2-5, with D perhaps TRBD2 (6 bases). V was cut by 6 bases and J by 4 bases, with 15 bases left in between. Germline V gene lookup returns CDR1 DFQATT and CDR2 SNEGSKA (reference sequence). The CDR3 contains 13 residues. CDR3 residues: CSAASSGVETQYF. CDR3 nucleotide sequence: TGCAGTGCCGCGAGTTCGGGAGTAGAGACCCAGTACTTC.

This rearrangement joins TRBV19 to TRBJ2-7; unclear D gene. The germline CDR1 and CDR2 sequences are LNHDA and SQIVND (reference sequence). The CDR3 contains 14 residues. Trimming removed 0 bases at V and 3 bases at J, with 9 bases between. The CDR3 protein is CASSIEHSRYEQYF. Here the CDR3 DNA reads TGTGCCAGTAGTATAGAACACTCCCGCTACGAGCAGTACTTC.

V gene TRBV20-1 combines with J gene TRBJ1-1; possible D gene TRBD1, 5 bases. The V and J ends lost 4 bases and 0 bases respectively, with 9 bases between them. Per germline, CDR1 DFQATT and CDR2 SNEGSKA (reference sequence). The CDR3 is 13 residues long. CDR3 sequence reads: CSAKGPLNTEAFF. As DNA, the CDR3 is TGCAGTGCTAAGGGACCGTTGAACACTGAAGCTTTCTTT.

The chain couples TRBV5-4 to TRBJ2-7; a possible D gene is TRBD1 (6 bases). The CDR3 contains 12 residues. Germline CDR1 is SGHNT and CDR2 is YYREEE (reference sequence). V lost 2 bases to trimming and J lost 4 bases, with 7 bases between them. The CDR3 region is CASSFRGYEQYF. The CDR3 region has the DNA TGTGCCAGCAGCTTCAGGGGTTACGAGCAGTACTTC.

The chain recombines TRBV19 with TRBJ1-5; 10 positions match TRBD1. Germline CDR1 LNHDA, CDR2 SQIVND (reference sequence). V lost 6 bases to trimming and J lost 2 bases; unmatched junction nucleotides: 4. CDR3 size: 15 residues. CDR3 protein: CASRVGQGGNQPQHF. CDR3 DNA: TGTGCCAGTAGGGTTGGACAGGGGGGCAATCAGCCCCAGCATTTT.